This TCR beta chain was documented in a study of shared clonotypes between healthy human individuals (dated by TCRdb to the early 2020s). A note on the overall study: A couple of women and a few men aged 18 to 49 years were included in the cohort. For each donor, three plates each were used for CD4 naive and CD4 memory, two plates were used for CD8 naive, and one plate was used for CD8 memory. Blood TCR repertoires of five healthy adults were deeply sequenced to estimate repertoire size and the extent of clonotype sharing between individuals. Libraries were prepared and TCR repertoires were sequenced by different laboratories using diverse techniques, in order to increase sequencing depth and limit assay-specific biases. Each donor's leukapheresis produced roughly between roughly 0.85 and 9.5 billion PBMCs. Points the paper makes about the study in general: Naive subsets generally had larger estimated clonotype richness than memory subsets did. Rarefaction of sorted-subset datasets indicated incomplete sequencing despite the large sequencing depth. Across four donors, around 5% of naive CD4, approximately 3.5% of naive CD8, around 2.5% of memory CD4, and under 0.45% of memory CD8 clonotypes were shared. Higher generation probabilities were observed for clonotypes shared by all four sorted-subset donors than for non-shared clonotypes. The genetic and exposure-history diversity represented was limited by the small number of donors. Pairwise subsampling indicated that sequencing depth was expected to affect the degree of clonotype sharing among donors. Sampling was restricted to blood, and TCR repertoires in tissues likely differ from the TCR repertoires found in blood.

TCR CDR3 regions were amplified from genomic DNA by multiplex PCR using the deep immunoSEQ assay. Genomic DNA extracted from each cell subset was distributed evenly over all wells of several immunoSEQ 96-well plates, and each plate served as one replicate. Each replicate PCR for sorted subsets received about 200 ng genomic DNA, equal to about 30,000 T cell genomes. Purified libraries were measured with a Qubit 3.0 fluorometer, size-checked on a Bioanalyzer 2100, and measured again with the KAPA Library Quantification kit. Every immunoSEQ 96-well plate was sequenced on a dedicated single-read 150-cycle Illumina NextSeq 550 flow cell. As for the authors' bioinformatics: Because the immunoSEQ output included only junctional sequences and no quality scores, the filtering could not be the same as the filtering used for full-length reads. Sequences were annotated with PyIR, a Python wrapper for IgBLAST v1.9, and V/J genes and CDR3 were assigned using IMGT germline references. Reads were removed for weak V/J assignments (E-value above 1e-6), missing CDR3, stop codons, out-of-frame junctions, or ambiguous translated residues. A V3J clonotype was defined by an identical inferred V gene, J gene, and CDR3 amino acid sequence. To compute the percentage overlap between repertoires, the number of shared unique clonotypes was divided by the size of the smaller repertoire. Repertoire richness was assessed with RTK rarefaction, the Chao1 estimator, and Recon v2.1 estimates of unobserved clonotypes. Generation probabilities were computed with OLGA for all TCRbeta clonotypes obtained by the gDNA method from a few donors. TCRdb obtained this table from immuneACCESS and retained in-frame rearrangements with V and J assigned. These tables miss some clones; where compared with another copy, unresolved V genes account for less than half of the shortfall, and the remainder is unexplained. V and J calls and clone size are those listed in that table; D and trimming were worked out from the DNA. The sample includes about 1.1 million clones, with about 72% observed a single time. The ten largest clones take up approximately 0.95% of the sample.

The donors were healthy, HIV-negative adults with no recently reported acute infections or vaccinations. Only Caucasian adults living in Nashville, Tennessee, USA were represented among the donors. CD4+ T cells were enriched by magnetic negative selection, after which naive cells were positively selected on CD45RA and the negative fraction was taken as the memory subset. Blood was obtained by leukapheresis, after which PBMCs were separated by Ficoll-Histopaque density gradient centrifugation and cryopreserved in liquid nitrogen vapor phase. Analytical flow cytometry was used to check the purity and quantity of every magnetically sorted T cell population. Each sorted fraction had its genomic DNA isolated and then quantified by UV absorbance on a Nanodrop 2000c. The CDR1 and CDR2 encoded by the germline V gene are SGHRS and YFSETQ. V lost 3 bases and J lost 8 bases, and the count of bases not matched to a germline gene is 19. The CDR3 starts with the cysteine, ends with the phenylalanine, and has 19 residues. Just CDR3 DNA is preserved here, 57 bases in frame from base 1.

In regard to this clone: There is no known antigen for this receptor. It has no much larger one-base neighbor in the sample; base qualities were not kept.

The material sequenced was memory CD4+ T cells from PBMCs. According to the study, the label for this sample's cell subset or site signals: CD45RA-negative fraction. This sequence was found in a man aged 18 to 29 in good health. Some clones in this sample may be carry-over from other donors' samples. This receptor chain uses TRBV5-1 and TRBJ2-1; 11 bases in the junction line up with TRBD2. DNA sequence: TGCGCCAGCAGCTCCCTACTTCCGGGACTAGCGGCTCCGGGGGATGAGCAGTTCTTC. Its protein is CASSSLLPGLAAPGDEQFF.